The text below deals with one T cell receptor (beta chain). The sample is drawn from a study of blood T cell repertoires in COVID-19. Measured with immunoSEQ multiplex PCR; TCRdb has only the in-frame clones, and not every one. The sample contains around 150,000 clones, about 85% of which appear only once. The V gene lost 0 bases and the J gene lost 0 bases, with 6 bases spanning the gap. This CDR3 comprises 15 residues. This TCR was sampled from a middle-aged man with acute or convalescent COVID-19. The chain links TRBV5-3 to TRBJ1-4; D not resolved. TRBV5-3 is identified as an open reading frame with a role that is uncertain. The sample consisted of peripheral blood. The CDR3 sequence is CARSLASATNEKLFF. The CDR3 bases are TGTGCCAGAAGCTTGGCGAGTGCAACTAATGAAAAACTGTTTTTT.